This T cell receptor beta chain was observed in a study of control samples from healthy donors and cancer patients. TCRdb's table, derived via immunoSEQ multiplex PCR, lists solely in-frame clones and lacks some. Of approximately 170,000 clones detected, about nine tenths appear once; the ten largest clones hold about 1.4%. Trimming removed 3 bases from V and 6 bases from J; junction bases left unmatched: 9. The CDR3 is 18 residues long. Germline V CDR1 and CDR2: MNHEY, SMNVEV (reference sequence). The TCR sequence derives from a woman between 25 and 40 years old in good health. Sequencing was performed on blood. This sequence joins TRBV27 and TRBJ2-1; TRBD2 matches at 15 bases. CDR3 in amino acids: CASSLIGLAGGMVNEQFF. In DNA form, the CDR3 reads TGTGCCAGCAGTTTGATAGGACTAGCGGGAGGGATGGTCAATGAGCAGTTCTTC.